This T cell receptor beta chain was recorded in a study of cytomegalovirus exposure and HLA in healthy donors. The CDR3 extends over 15 amino acids. Whole-study findings and limits: Generally TCR sequences proved uncommon, though certain public TCRs appeared in numerous donors.

The PCR employed 60 Vbeta primers together with 13 Jbeta primers. Repertoires were generated with immunoSEQ multiplex PCR, while TCRdb's copy carries only in-frame clones and drops some. The data hold some 200,000 clones, with around 79% observed a single time. On this clone itself: The target antigen is unknown.

Sequencing input: PBMCs. J is TRBJ1-4 and V is TRBV1; the table gives TRBD1 as D, unverified against the DNA. TRBV1 is tagged as a pseudogene. The sequence derives from a girl aged 5 to 17 in good health and CMV-seropositive. The DNA of the CDR3 is TGCACCAGCAGCCAAGTTCGAGGGGGCCGTGAAAAACTGTTTTTT. It codes for CTSSQVRGGREKLFF.